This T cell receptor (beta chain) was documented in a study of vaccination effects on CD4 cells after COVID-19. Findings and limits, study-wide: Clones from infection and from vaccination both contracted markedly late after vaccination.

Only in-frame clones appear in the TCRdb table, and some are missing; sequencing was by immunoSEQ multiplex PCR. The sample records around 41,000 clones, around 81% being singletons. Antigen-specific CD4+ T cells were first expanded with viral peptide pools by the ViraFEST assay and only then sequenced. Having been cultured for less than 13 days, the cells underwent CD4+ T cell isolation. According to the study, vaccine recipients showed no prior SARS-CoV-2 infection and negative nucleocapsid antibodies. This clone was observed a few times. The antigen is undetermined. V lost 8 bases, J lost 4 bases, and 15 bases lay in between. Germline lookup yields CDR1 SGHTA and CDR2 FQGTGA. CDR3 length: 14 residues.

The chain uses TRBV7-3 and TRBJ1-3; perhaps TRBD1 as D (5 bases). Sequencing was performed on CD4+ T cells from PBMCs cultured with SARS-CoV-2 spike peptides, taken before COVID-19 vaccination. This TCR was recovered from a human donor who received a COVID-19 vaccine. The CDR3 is CASGPGGDGNTIYF. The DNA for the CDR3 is TGTGCCAGCGGGCCCGGGGGGGACGGAAACACCATATATTTT.